This passage covers 10 T cell receptor beta chains from one sample sequenced in a study of CD8 T cell repertoires and HIV-1 epitope variants. The data were produced by immunoSEQ multiplex PCR, yet TCRdb's version contains in-frame clones alone and is incomplete. The data show several thousand clones, with approximately 71% seen just once and around two fifths held by the top ten. Antigens for these TCRs are unknown. The sequenced material came from cultured CD8+ T cells derived from PBMCs. The receptors shown here come from a male donor with HIV.

The J gene is TRBJ1-2, the V gene TRBV6-5; maybe TRBD1 (5 bases). Germline V gene data show CDR1 as MNHEY and CDR2 as SVGAGI. This CDR3 contains 14 residues. V lost 2 bases and J lost 2, with 9 bases in between. Here the CDR3 DNA reads TGTGCCAGCAGTTACGCCGGACAAAACTATGGCTACACCTTC. Its translation: CASSYAGQNYGYTF.

The V call is TRBV21-1, the J call TRBJ2-1; TRBD1 reflects the table's D call only, with no check against the DNA. TRBV21-1 counts as a pseudogene. The CDR3 has 16 amino acids. CDR3 sequence: CASSTRRDRSYNEQFF. DNA of the CDR3: TGTGCCAGCAGCACACGAAGGGACAGGTCCTACAATGAGCAGTTCTTC.

V gene TRBV5-4 combines with J gene TRBJ2-2; 10 bases map to TRBD2. Germline-derived CDR1 and CDR2 are SGHNT and YYREEE (reference sequence). The CDR3 is 16 amino acids. The V gene end was trimmed by 4 bases and the J gene end by 5 bases; junction bases not matched to a gene: 8. The CDR3 region is CASSRPGLAETGELFF. The CDR3 region has the DNA TGTGCCAGCAGCCGTCCCGGACTAGCGGAAACCGGGGAGCTGTTTTTT.

The chain has TRBV6-6 and TRBJ1-2, with a weak D call TRBD1 (6 bases). Trimming stripped 2 bases from V and 6 bases from J, with 13 bases between. Germline CDR1 and CDR2: MNHNY and SVGAGI (reference sequence). The CDR3 runs to 14 residues. In DNA form, the CDR3 reads TGTGCCAGCAGTTACGGGGGGCGCACAAATGGCTACACCTTC. This sequence encodes CASSYGGRTNGYTF.

This clone appeared a few times. The gene calls are TRBV5-6 and TRBJ2-7; tentatively, D is TRBD1 (5 bases). The germline CDR1 and CDR2 sequences are SGHDT and YYEEEE. Trimming pared 4 bases from V and 5 bases from J, leaving 25 bases between. The CDR3 is 17 residues long. The CDR3 DNA reads TGTGCCAGCAGCCGGTGGGGCGGTAAGGAGAAGGCGAACGAGCAGTACTTC. Amino acid sequence: CASSRWGGKEKANEQYF.

The chain has TRBV21-1 and TRBJ1-1; TRBD1 is the table's D call, not checked against the DNA. TRBV21-1 is a pseudogene segment. The CDR3 runs 16 residues. The CDR3 loop reads CASIFTGQLMNTEAFF. The CDR3 DNA reads TGTGCCAGCATCTTTACAGGGCAACTAATGAACACTGAAGCTTTCTTT.

The rearrangement uses TRBV6-5 and TRBJ1-5; the D gene is possibly TRBD1 (6 bases). The germline V gene has CDR1 MNHEY and CDR2 SVGAGI. The V gene lost 5 bases and the J gene lost 2 bases, with 10 bases spanning the gap. This CDR3 is built from 14 residues. CDR3 in DNA: TGTGCCAGCAGTGACCCAGGGGGCAATCAGCCCCAGCATTTT. Residues: CASSDPGGNQPQHF.

Only a few counts were recorded for this clone. V is TRBV6-5 and J is TRBJ1-1; D unclear. CDR3 length: 16 amino acids. V lost 2 bases, J lost 4 bases, and 17 bases lay in between. Germline V gene sequence: CDR1 MNHEY, CDR2 SVGAGI. The CDR3 DNA sequence: TGTGCCAGCAGTTACAACGCCTTCGGGCCAGTCACTGAAGCTTTCTTT. This encodes CASSYNAFGPVTEAFF.

V gene TRBV27 combines with J gene TRBJ2-7; TRBD2 agrees at 10 bases. The CDR3 length is 14 residues. Germline loops: CDR1 MNHEY, CDR2 SMNVEV (reference sequence). Germline trimming cut 4 bases from V and 6 bases from J; bases unmatched to any gene: 6. As DNA, the CDR3 is TGTGCCAGCAGTTCACTAGCGGGGACCGTCGAGCAGTACTTC. It codes for CASSSLAGTVEQYF.

J is TRBJ1-2 and V is TRBV6-6; 10 nucleotides agree with TRBD1. The germline CDR1 and CDR2 sequences are MNHNY and SVGAGI (reference sequence). The CDR3 contains 16 residues. With 2 bases clipped from V and 8 bases from J, the junction kept 11 bases outside the gene matches. In nucleotides, the CDR3 is TGTGCCAGCAGTTACGAGGGACAGGGGATTTCGCGGGGCTACACCTTC. This gives the protein CASSYEGQGISRGYTF.